This TCR beta chain was observed in a study of shared clonotypes between healthy human individuals. Study-level background: Participating donors consisted of a couple of women and a few men aged 18 to 49. Regarding the study as a whole: It was anticipated that sequencing depth would influence how many clonotypes donors shared.

This CDR3 spans 13 amino acids. Between the trimmed V and J ends, which lost 4 bases and 1 base, there was a span of 8 bases. Germline values: CDR1 SGHRS, CDR2 YFSETQ. To note about this clone: Its antigen is not known.

Assay used: immunoSEQ multiplex PCR; TCRdb lists only in-frame clones, some missing. In the table there are more than 450,000 clones, about four fifths of which are singletons. The sequenced material came from PBMCs. The rearrangement joins TRBV5-1 to TRBJ2-5; the D gene is possibly TRBD2 (6 bases). The source of this sequence is a woman in her thirties or forties in good health. Some clones in this sample may be carry-over from other donors' samples. CDR3 residues: CASSREVQETQYF. The CDR3 DNA sequence: TGCGCCAGCAGCAGGGAGGTCCAAGAGACCCAGTACTTC.